The T cell receptor beta chain under discussion was sequenced for a study of cytomegalovirus exposure and HLA in healthy donors. Study conclusions and caveats: Previous analysis showed most TCR beta V segments were productive about 90% or about 30% of the time.

This PCR relied on a set of 60 Vbeta primers and 13 Jbeta primers. Original processing methods: Later, an analysis found about 77 million unique TCR beta chains, and about 9.9 million of these were shared. Clones were read by immunoSEQ multiplex PCR, and TCRdb kept only the in-frame ones, dropping some. The V and J calls and the clone size are those of that table, but D and trimming were determined from the DNA. The sample lists 120,000 or so clones; about 80% were seen once. Of note for this clone: As yet, its antigen is unknown.

This CDR3 is built from 17 residues. In germline, CDR1 is SGHTA, CDR2 FQGTGA. The ends lost 4 bases at V and 0 bases at J; junction bases unmatched: 8. Material for sequencing was PBMCs. The sequence came from a man in his thirties or forties in good health and CMV-seropositive. This chain connects TRBV7-3 to TRBJ2-1, with TRBD2 identical over 8 bases. The CDR3 nucleotides are TGTGCCAGCAGCTACGGGGAGCGGGGGAGCTCCTACAATGAGCAGTTCTTC. Protein sequence: CASSYGERGSSYNEQFF. Full variable domain (missing parts from reference TRBV7-3 and TRBJ2-1): GAGVSQTPSNKVTEKGKYVELRCDPISGHTALYWYRQSLGQGPEFLIYFQGTGAADDSGLPNDRFFAVRPEGSVSTLKIQRTERGDSAVYLCASSYGERGSSYNEQFFGPGTRLTVL.